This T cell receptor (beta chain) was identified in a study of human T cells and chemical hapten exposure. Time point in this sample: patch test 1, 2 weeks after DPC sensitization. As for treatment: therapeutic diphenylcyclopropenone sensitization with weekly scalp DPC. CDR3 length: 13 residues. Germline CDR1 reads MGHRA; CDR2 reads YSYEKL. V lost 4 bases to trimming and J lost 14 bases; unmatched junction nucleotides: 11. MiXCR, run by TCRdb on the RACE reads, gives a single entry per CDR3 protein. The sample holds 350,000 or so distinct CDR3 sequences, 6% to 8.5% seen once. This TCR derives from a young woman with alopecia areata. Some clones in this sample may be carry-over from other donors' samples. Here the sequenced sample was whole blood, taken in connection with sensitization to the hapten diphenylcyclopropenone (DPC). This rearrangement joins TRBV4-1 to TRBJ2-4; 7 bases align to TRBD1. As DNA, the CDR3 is TGCGCCAGCAGCCGAACACAAGGACAGGTGGAGTACTTC. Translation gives CASSRTQGQVEYF.